Each of the 30 T cell receptor beta chains below was sequenced from the same sample in a study of regulatory T cells in long-lasting Graves disease (dated by TCRdb to the early 2020s). Interpreted using the paper, the time point label stands for: persistent/refractory GD, antithyroid drugs over 5 years with positive TRAb. For both TCR sequencing and RNA sequencing, RNA was extracted from PBMCs using TRIzol. Library prep was done by multiplex PCR. The reads were generated on an Illumina HiSeq 4000. To build TCR beta libraries, CDR3 regions were amplified by Arm-PCR using iRepertoire HTBI primers. TCRdb itself trimmed the public reads at Q25 with fastp, ran MiXCR and retained productive beta chains. Every entry covers one CDR3 protein and lists the most common genes and DNA from its rows. This sample holds around 450,000 distinct CDR3 sequences; about 22% were observed only once. The ten largest make up around 7% of the sample.

Sequenced here: peripheral blood mononuclear cells (PBMCs), sampled when the disease was refractory, from a patient treated with antithyroid drugs. The receptors were sampled from a female donor with Graves disease.

V is TRBV15 and J is TRBJ2-7; TRBD2 might be the D (5 bases). The V gene lost 5 bases and the J gene lost 6 bases, with 17 bases spanning the gap. The CDR3 contains 14 residues. CDR1 and CDR2 from the germline V gene are LNHNV and YYDKDF (reference sequence). This chain's CDR3 is CATSSRGRMGEQYF. The CDR3 nucleotides are TGTGCCACCAGCTCACGGGGTCGAATGGGCGAGCAGTACTTC.

This clonotype was recorded at least ten times. The chain employs TRBV12-3 or TRBV12-4 and TRBJ2-5, with 8 nucleotides matching TRBD1. V was pared by 0 bases and J by 5 bases, with 11 bases of the junction left unmatched. CDR3 length: 17 amino acids. CDR3 DNA sequence: TGTGCCAGCAGTTTAGCCGCGGCTCTCAGGGGGCGGGAGACCCAGTACTTC. This gives the protein CASSLAAALRGRETQYF.

The J gene is TRBJ1-1, the V gene TRBV7-2; D not resolved. With 1 base removed from V and 10 bases from J, the gap between germline ends came to 10 bases. Germline V CDR1 and CDR2: SGHTA, FQGNSA. CDR3 length: 12 residues. This chain's CDR3 is CASSLDDKRAFF. CDR3 nucleotides: TGTGCCAGCAGCTTAGATGATAAGAGAGCTTTCTTT. The full variable domain, rest sourced from reference TRBV7-2 and TRBJ1-1, is GAGVSQSPSNKVTEKGKDVELRCDPISGHTALYWYRQSLGQGLEFLIYFQGNSAPDKSGLPSDRFSAERTGGSVSTLTIQRTQQEDSAVYLCASSLDDKRAFFGQGTRLTVV.

The rearrangement joins TRBV6-5 to TRBJ2-7, with D unclear. V was shortened by 2 bases and J by 5 bases, with 4 bases between the two germline ends. Germline CDR1 reads MNHEY; CDR2 reads SVGAGI. The length of the CDR3 is 11 residues. The CDR3 spells CASSYVNEQYF. The CDR3 nucleotides are TGTGCCAGCAGTTACGTAAACGAGCAGTACTTC.

This clonotype showed up just a few times. The chain combines TRBV27 with TRBJ2-7; possibly TRBD1 or TRBD2 for D (6 bases each). The CDR3 runs to 15 residues. V was pared by 2 bases and J by 1 base, with 12 bases between. Germline V lookup: CDR1 MNHEY, CDR2 SMNVEV (reference sequence). CDR3 sequence reads: CASSLGGLHSYEQYF. CDR3 in DNA: TGTGCCAGCAGTTTAGGGGGGCTCCATTCCTACGAGCAGTACTTC.

This chain links TRBV24-1 with TRBJ1-3; no clear D. V shed 8 bases and J shed 4 bases, with 5 bases lying between them. The CDR3 runs 11 residues. Germline V gives CDR1 KGHDR, CDR2 SFDVKD. The CDR3 region is CATMEGNTIYF. The DNA of the CDR3 is TGTGCCACCATGGAGGGAAACACCATATATTTT.

This clonotype appeared many times. This rearrangement joins TRBV12-3 or TRBV12-4 to TRBJ1-3; D ambiguous. Trimming cost V 2 bases and J 0 bases, with 5 bases left between them. The CDR3 sequence is 14 residues long. The CDR3 sequence is CASSLRVSGNTIYF. CDR3 bases: TGTGCCAGCAGTTTACGTGTCTCTGGAAACACCATATATTTT.

About this clonotype itself: A read error may be the cause here, since a much bigger clone is one base away. The J gene is TRBJ2-7, the V gene TRBV7-9, with D possibly called TRBD1 or TRBD2 (5 bases each). The CDR3 consists of 15 residues. V lost 5 bases, J lost 0 bases, and 14 bases lay in between. Per germline, CDR1 SEHNR and CDR2 FQNEAQ (reference sequence). The CDR3 here is CASSTRGTFSYEQYF. CDR3 nucleotide sequence: TGTGCCAGCAGCACCCGGGGCACCTTCTCCTACGAGCAGTACTTC.

The V call is TRBV24-1, the J call TRBJ2-5; 11 bases match TRBD1. Germline V gene data show CDR1 as KGHDR and CDR2 as SFDVKD. The CDR3 length is 14 residues. V dropped 4 bases and J dropped 7; count of bases not matched to a gene: 4. As DNA, the CDR3 is TGTGCCACCAGTGAGGCCGGGACAGGGGGGACCCAGTACTTC. It translates to CATSEAGTGGTQYF.

Regarding this clonotype: Possible read error: a much larger clone is one base away. It is likely a read error, because the conserved phenylalanine at the end of the CDR3 is missing. The chain joins TRBV6-1 to TRBJ2-1, with D possibly TRBD2 on 5 matching bases. CDR3 size: 15 residues. Germline V lookup: CDR1 MNHNS, CDR2 SASEGT. V was cut by 0 bases and J by 8 bases, with 14 bases left in between. The CDR3 sequence is CASSEAGAGEDEQFS. CDR3 DNA sequence: TGTGCCAGCAGTGAAGCGGGAGCCGGTGAGGATGAGCAGTTCTCC.

The V gene is TRBV19, the J gene TRBJ2-5; D might be TRBD2 (6 bases). There are 15 residues in the CDR3. Trimming took 6 bases from V and 2 from J, leaving 16 bases between them. Germline V gene sequence: CDR1 LNHDA, CDR2 SQIVND (reference sequence). The CDR3 sequence: CASRSGSGGQETQYF. CDR3 sequence (DNA): TGTGCCAGTAGGAGTGGTAGCGGAGGTCAAGAGACCCAGTACTTC.

This clonotype showed up many times. The chain uses TRBV28 and TRBJ1-5; TRBD1 agrees at 9 bases. Looked up from germline, CDR1 is MDHEN and CDR2 is SYDVKM. There are 14 residues in the CDR3. J lost 5 bases, V lost 3 bases, and 2 bases had no gene match. The chain's CDR3 is CASSLGQGYQPQHF. For the CDR3, the DNA is TGTGCCAGCAGTTTGGGACAGGGATATCAGCCCCAGCATTTT.

The CDR3 loop reads CSATGTEGLEQYF. CDR3 sequence (DNA): TGCAGCGCTACCGGGACGGAGGGCCTCGAGCAGTACTTC. The chain carries TRBV29-1 and TRBJ2-7; perhaps TRBD2 as D (6 bases). CDR3 size: 13 residues. Germline V lookup: CDR1 SQVTM, CDR2 ANQGSEA. V was clipped by 7 bases and J by 6 bases, with 19 bases between them.

CDR3 coding DNA: TGTGCCAGCAGTTACGGGAGTCAGGGCTACACCTTC. Amino acids: CASSYGSQGYTF. The chain uses TRBV6-2 or TRBV6-3 and TRBJ1-2; D unresolved. This CDR3 has 12 residues. Germline CDR1 is MNHEY and CDR2 is SVGEGT. Trimming removed 2 bases at V and 8 bases at J, with 9 bases between.

This clonotype has a count of ten or more. DNA for the CDR3: TGTGCCAGCAGTTACGGTCGACAGGCAGGCTATGGCTACACCTTC. Amino acid sequence: CASSYGRQAGYGYTF. The chain links TRBV6-2 or TRBV6-3 to TRBJ1-2; possibly TRBD1 for D (6 bases). Trimming cost V 2 bases and J 4 bases, with 14 bases left between them. CDR3 length: 15 residues. In germline, CDR1 is MNHEY, CDR2 SVGEGT.

The chain combines TRBV7-9 with TRBJ2-1, with 8 bases fitting TRBD2. Germline-derived CDR1 and CDR2 are SEHNR and FQNEAQ (reference sequence). V was clipped by 4 bases and J by 7 bases; unmatched bases: 6. The CDR3 contains 14 residues. The CDR3 loop reads CASSSREGRNEQFF. As DNA, the CDR3 is TGTGCCAGCAGCTCCCGGGAGGGCCGTAATGAGCAGTTCTTC.

At least ten counts were recorded for this clonotype. CDR3 DNA sequence: TGTGCCAGCAGCTACGACAGGAGCAGCTATGGCTACACCTTC. It translates to CASSYDRSSYGYTF. The V gene is TRBV11-2, the J gene TRBJ1-2; a weak D match, TRBD1 (6 bases). Germline V gene lookup returns CDR1 SGHAT and CDR2 FQNNGV. Trimming took 4 bases from V and 4 from J, leaving 13 bases between them. The CDR3 extends over 14 amino acids. The whole variable domain, filled in from reference TRBV11-2 and TRBJ1-2, reads EAGVAQSPRYKIIEKRQSVAFWCNPISGHATLYWYQQILGQGPKLLIQFQNNGVVDDSQLPKDRFSAERLKGVDSTLKIQPAKLEDSAVYLCASSYDRSSYGYTFGSGTRLTVV.

The chain carries TRBV19 and TRBJ1-2; D not resolved. CDR1 is LNHDA, CDR2 SQIVND, per germline (reference sequence). The germline V and J ends were trimmed by 6 bases and 2 bases, with 13 bases remaining between them. The CDR3 runs to 14 residues. Here the CDR3 reads CASSRGVLNYGYTF. The CDR3 region has the DNA TGTGCCAGTAGCCGGGGAGTCCTGAACTATGGCTACACCTTC.

V is TRBV19 and J is TRBJ1-1; D not resolved. V was cut by 5 bases and J by 1 base, with 17 bases left in between. The CDR3 length is 16 residues. Germline loops: CDR1 LNHDA, CDR2 SQIVND (reference sequence). CDR3 coding DNA: TGTGCCAGTAGTCACCCCCGCGGCACGGGGAACACTGAAGCTTTCTTT. Translated: CASSHPRGTGNTEAFF.

This chain joins TRBV4-1 and TRBJ1-1, with D perhaps TRBD1 (5 bases). V shed 4 bases and J shed 4 bases, with 25 bases lying between them. This CDR3 region has 18 residues. Germline V lookup: CDR1 MGHRA, CDR2 YSYEKL. DNA of the CDR3: TGCGCCAGCAGCCCTGGTAGCCCCCTTGAGCTTGGGGGCACTGAAGCTTTCTTT. This gives the protein CASSPGSPLELGGTEAFF.

This clonotype has just a few counts. J is TRBJ1-2 and V is TRBV7-2; D might be TRBD1 (6 bases). Trimming shortened V by 2 bases and J by 4 bases, and 17 bases separated the two germline ends. CDR1 is SGHTA, CDR2 FQGNSA, per germline. This CDR3 has 16 residues. CDR3 sequence: CASSLSGAGGGYGYTF. CDR3 DNA: TGTGCCAGCAGCTTATCAGGGGCGGGGGGCGGCTATGGCTACACCTTC.

This clonotype has just a few counts. V and J are TRBV27 and TRBJ2-7; D tentatively fits TRBD1 or TRBD2 (5 bases each). Germline V gives CDR1 MNHEY, CDR2 SMNVEV (reference sequence). Trimming removed 6 bases at V and 6 bases at J, with 21 bases between. This CDR3 spans 15 amino acids. In DNA form, the CDR3 reads TGTGCCAGCAGCCCCTTGAGTTTGACGGGGCGCGAGCAGTACTTC. Protein sequence: CASSPLSLTGREQYF.

V is TRBV18 and J is TRBJ2-5; D ambiguous. V was pared by 2 bases and J by 0 bases, with 7 bases between. The CDR3 runs to 14 residues. Germline CDR1 KGHSH, CDR2 LQKENI. The CDR3 DNA is TGTGCCAGCTCACCAAGTATGTACCAAGAGACCCAGTACTTC. It specifies CASSPSMYQETQYF.

This clonotype showed up many times. V is TRBV20-1 and J is TRBJ1-1; D uncertain. This CDR3 comprises 15 residues. The V end was cut by 3 bases, the J end by 1 base, with 15 bases between. Germline-derived CDR1 and CDR2 are DFQATT and SNEGSKA (reference sequence). The CDR3 here is CSASGPFRSNTEAFF. The CDR3 nucleotides are TGCAGTGCTAGTGGCCCCTTTCGCTCGAACACTGAAGCTTTCTTT.

V and J are TRBV27 and TRBJ1-4, with D unclear. The CDR3 runs 14 residues. Germline values: CDR1 MNHEY, CDR2 SMNVEV (reference sequence). V was pared by 5 bases and J by 0 bases, with 7 bases between. The CDR3 region has the DNA TGTGCCAGCAGTCCCAGCCCAACTAATGAAAAACTGTTTTTT. Protein: CASSPSPTNEKLFF.

This clonotype was counted a few times. The V call is TRBV7-2, the J call TRBJ2-4, with D possibly matching TRBD2 (6 bases). The CDR3 contains 12 residues. The germline gives CDR1 SGHTA, CDR2 FQGNSA. Trimming stripped 6 bases from V and 8 bases from J, with 11 bases between. The CDR3 coding sequence is TGTGCCAGCAGTGCTGGCGGGGACATTCAGTACTTC. Its translation: CASSAGGDIQYF.

This clonotype has at least ten counts. The chain has TRBV12-3 or TRBV12-4 and TRBJ2-5; 8 bases agree with TRBD1. CDR3 length equals 14 residues. The ends lost 6 bases at V and 0 bases at J; junction bases unmatched: 3. The CDR3 protein is CASRGDRYQETQYF. Written as DNA, the CDR3 is TGTGCCAGCAGGGGGGACAGGTACCAAGAGACCCAGTACTTC.

This clonotype was picked up many times. The rearrangement links TRBV15 to TRBJ2-2; perhaps D is TRBD1 or TRBD2 (5 bases each). Trimming stripped 0 bases from V and 5 bases from J, with 16 bases between. There are 17 residues in the CDR3. Germline CDR1 and CDR2: LNHNV and YYDKDF (reference sequence). This CDR3 reads CATSRDFPGWGTGELFF. CDR3 coding DNA: TGTGCCACCAGCAGAGATTTTCCGGGATGGGGGACCGGGGAGCTGTTTTTT.

A few counts support this clonotype. The gene calls are TRBV20-1 and TRBJ2-1, with 10 bases matching TRBD2. The closer fit of TRBJ2-5 to the DNA end suggests the J call may be wrong. CDR1 is DFQATT and CDR2 is SNEGSKA in the germline V gene (reference sequence). The CDR3 sequence is 16 residues long. Here the CDR3 reads CSAAGYSGRRQETQYF. CDR3 coding DNA: TGCAGTGCTGCCGGGTATAGCGGGAGGAGGCAAGAGACCCAGTACTTC.

This clonotype was counted only a few times. The rearrangement joins TRBV20-1 to TRBJ2-7; D ambiguous. This CDR3 spans 15 amino acids. V gave up 0 bases and J gave up 1 base, with 13 bases separating them. In germline, CDR1 is DFQATT, CDR2 SNEGSKA (reference sequence). The DNA of the CDR3 is TGCAGTGCTAGAGATTGGGCCGGACGATCCTACGAGCAGTACTTC. It is translated as CSARDWAGRSYEQYF.